The rows below give T cell receptor beta chains drawn from one sample of a study of cytomegalovirus exposure and HLA in healthy donors. TCRdb's copy holds only in-frame clones and misses some; the assay was immunoSEQ multiplex PCR. The sample lists about 110,000 clones, more than 65% seen once, with 2% to 2.5% in the top ten. Sequenced sample: PBMCs. The receptors were gathered from a young man in good health and CMV-seronegative. Both conserved end residues are part of each CDR3. The D gene is left open where the match is weak. Where a row states a size, it is once, few, many or the class of an expanded clone; other rows omit it.

>TRBJ2-7|.|TRBV6-1|.
CASSAAGQVGYEQYF
TGTGCCAGCAGTGCTGCAGGCCAGGTCGGCTACGAGCAGTACTTC
>TRBJ2-7|.|TRBV10-2|.
CASRGLPLSEQYF
TGCGCCAGCAGGGGACTGCCCTTGTCCGAGCAGTACTTC
>TRBJ2-7|.|TRBV10-2|.
CASSESTAERDEQYF
TGCGCCAGCAGTGAGTCGACGGCGGAGAGGGACGAGCAGTACTTC
>TRBJ2-7|.|TRBV11-2|.
CASSRLAYEQYF
TGTGCCAGCAGCCGGTTAGCCTACGAGCAGTACTTC
>TRBJ1-2|.|TRBV6-5|.
CASSRTVKEGYTF
TGTGCCAGCAGCCGCACTGTCAAAGAAGGCTACACCTTC
>TRBJ2-1|.|TRBV6-5|TRBD2
CASSYWTSGFNEQFF
TGTGCCAGCAGTTACTGGACTAGCGGGTTCAATGAGCAGTTCTTC
>TRBJ1-5|.|TRBV9|TRBD1
CASSAGTGGSNQPQHF
TGTGCCAGCAGCGCCGGGACAGGGGGATCCAATCAGCCCCAGCATTTT
>TRBJ2-1|.|TRBV13|TRBD2
CASSARLAGTYNEQFF
TGTGCCAGCAGCGCTCGTTTAGCGGGGACCTACAATGAGCAGTTCTTC
>TRBJ2-7|.|TRBV11-2|TRBD1
CASSLGQGVSYEQYF
TGTGCCAGCAGCTTGGGACAGGGGGTATCCTACGAGCAGTACTTC
>TRBJ1-1|.|TRBV19|.
CASNPPFRNTEAFF
TGTGCCAGTAACCCACCCTTTAGGAACACTGAAGCTTTCTTT
>TRBJ2-3|once|TRBV7-8|TRBD2
CASSLEAIAGGSTDTQYF
TGTGCCAGCAGCTTAGAAGCCATAGCGGGGGGGAGCACAGATACGCAGTATTTT
>TRBJ2-1|.|TRBV19|.
CASSIGSSNEQFF
TGTGCCAGTAGTATTGGGTCTAGCAATGAGCAGTTCTTC
>TRBJ2-1|.|TRBV15|.
CATSRDQLGGLSSYNEQFF
TGTGCCACCAGCAGAGATCAACTGGGGGGACTTAGCTCCTACAATGAGCAGTTCTTC
>TRBJ2-5|.|TRBV4-1|TRBD2
CASSQESSGDNKRTQYF
TGCGCCAGCAGCCAAGAGTCTAGCGGGGACAACAAGAGAACCCAGTACTTC
>TRBJ1-1|.|TRBV15|.
CATSREGAEAFF
TGTGCCACCAGCAGAGAAGGGGCTGAAGCTTTCTTT
>TRBJ2-5|.|TRBV9|TRBD2
CASSVGGGAETQYF
TGTGCCAGCAGCGTAGGCGGGGGGGCTGAGACCCAGTACTTC
>TRBJ2-4|.|TRBV5-1|.
CASSPPGDIQYF
TGCGCCAGCAGCCCCCCCGGGGACATTCAGTACTTC
>TRBJ1-1|few|TRBV2|TRBD1
CASSLRDSRGTEAFF
TGTGCCAGCAGTCTCCGGGACAGCCGCGGAACTGAAGCTTTCTTT
>TRBJ2-3|.|TRBV6-5|.
CASSSRGVPSTDTQYF
TGTGCCAGCAGTTCGCGGGGCGTACCTAGCACAGATACGCAGTATTTT
>TRBJ1-2|.|TRBV28|TRBD1
CASSSGTDYGYTF
TGTGCCAGCAGCTCGGGGACAGACTATGGCTACACCTTC
>TRBJ2-1|.|TRBV14|.
CASSQATRGEQFF
TGTGCCAGCAGCCAGGCCACTAGAGGTGAGCAGTTCTTC
>TRBJ1-3|once|TRBV15|TRBD1
CATSRRTGRNTIYF
TGTGCCACCAGCAGACGGACAGGGAGAAACACCATATATTTT
>TRBJ2-5|.|TRBV7-6|.
CASSLLGTSQETQYF
TGTGCCAGCAGCTTACTAGGGACTTCCCAAGAGACCCAGTACTTC
>TRBJ2-7|.|TRBV28|.
CASSPPAGSSYEQYF
TGTGCCAGCAGTCCCCCCGCGGGGTCTTCCTACGAGCAGTACTTC